This section outlines one TCR beta chain sequence together with its context. A much larger clone differs by one base, so this may be a read error. CDR1 and CDR2 from the germline V gene are MNHEY and SVGEGT. The CDR3 runs 14 residues. J was trimmed by 11 bases and V by 5 bases; bases with no gene match: 15. TCR beta cDNA was made from 400 to 600 ng total RNA with a constant-region primer. Three nested multiplex PCR rounds of slightly modified ARM-PCR generated TCR beta libraries. TRBV1-TRBV30 forward primers and a C-beta reverse primer were used in the first two PCR rounds, which each ran for about 10 cycles. TCRdb re-analysed the multiplex PCR reads in MiXCR, keeping a single row per CDR3 protein. This repertoire shows approximately 330,000 distinct CDR3 sequences, roughly two thirds found once; its top ten account for about 6%. Out of unsorted whole blood came the blood RNA, and germline DNA was extracted as well.

This record belongs to a study of tumor-infiltrating lymphocytes in primary liver carcinoma. This TCR was sampled from a man in his forties with primary liver carcinoma and hepatitis B virus infection. Sequenced: peripheral blood. The chain combines TRBV6-2 or TRBV6-3 with TRBJ2-7, with 7 bases lining up with TRBD2. In DNA form, the CDR3 reads TGTGCCAGCAGTCCAAGCGGGGCCGGTCGATTTGAGTACTTC. This gives the protein CASSPSGAGRFEYF.